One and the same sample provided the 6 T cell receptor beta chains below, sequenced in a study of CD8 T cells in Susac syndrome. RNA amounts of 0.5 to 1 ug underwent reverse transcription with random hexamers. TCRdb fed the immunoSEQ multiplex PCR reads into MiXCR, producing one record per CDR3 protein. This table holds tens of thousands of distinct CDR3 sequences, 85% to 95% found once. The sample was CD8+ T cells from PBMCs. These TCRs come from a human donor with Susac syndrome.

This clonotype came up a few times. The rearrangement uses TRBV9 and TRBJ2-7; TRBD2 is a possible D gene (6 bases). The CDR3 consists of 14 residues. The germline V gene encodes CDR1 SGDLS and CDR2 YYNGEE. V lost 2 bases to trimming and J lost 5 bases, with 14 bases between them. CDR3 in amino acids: CASSVSGVWDEQYF. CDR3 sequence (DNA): TGTGCCAGCAGCGTTTCGGGAGTTTGGGACGAGCAGTACTTC.

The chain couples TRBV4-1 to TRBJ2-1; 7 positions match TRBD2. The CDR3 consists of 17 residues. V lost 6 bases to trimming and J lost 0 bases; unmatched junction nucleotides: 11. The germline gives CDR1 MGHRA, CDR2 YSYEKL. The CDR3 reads CASSPIAGVSSYNEQFF. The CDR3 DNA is TGCGCCAGCAGTCCCATCGCGGGGGTAAGCTCCTACAATGAGCAGTTCTTC.

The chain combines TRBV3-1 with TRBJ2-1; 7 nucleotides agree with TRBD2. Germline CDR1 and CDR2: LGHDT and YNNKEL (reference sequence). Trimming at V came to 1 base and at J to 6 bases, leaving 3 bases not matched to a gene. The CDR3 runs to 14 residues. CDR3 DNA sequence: TGTGCCAGCAGCCAAGTGACTAGCCCCAATGAGCAGTTCTTC. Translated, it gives CASSQVTSPNEQFF.

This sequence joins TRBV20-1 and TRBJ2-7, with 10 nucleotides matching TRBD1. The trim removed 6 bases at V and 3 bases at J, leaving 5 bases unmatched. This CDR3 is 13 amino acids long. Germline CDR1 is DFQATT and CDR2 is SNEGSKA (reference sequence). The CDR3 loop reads CSAPGTGDYEQYF. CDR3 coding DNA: TGCAGTGCACCCGGGACAGGGGACTACGAGCAGTACTTC.

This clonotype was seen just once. CDR3 bases: TGTGCCAGCAGCTTTCTTCGGGGAGAGACCCAGTACTTC. Its protein is CASSFLRGETQYF. This chain uses TRBV7-2 with TRBJ2-5, with D possibly matching TRBD2 (5 bases). Trimming stripped 3 bases from V and 4 bases from J, with 9 bases between. CDR1 and CDR2 from the germline V gene are SGHTA and FQGNSA. This CDR3 comprises 13 residues.

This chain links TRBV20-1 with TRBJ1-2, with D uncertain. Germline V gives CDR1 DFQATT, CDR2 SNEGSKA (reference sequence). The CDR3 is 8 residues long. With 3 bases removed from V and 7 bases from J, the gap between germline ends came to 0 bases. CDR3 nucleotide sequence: TGCAGTGCTAGTGGCTACACCTTC. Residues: CSASGYTF.